This is a list of T cell receptor beta chains from one sample in a study of OX40 agonist ivuxolimab in advanced cancers. The method was immunoSEQ multiplex PCR; TCRdb's version includes in-frame clones alone and lacks a portion of them. The table shows 70,000 to 95,000 clones, with around 80% occurring only once. Sequences were derived from CD4+ or CD8+ T cells sorted from blood, sampled in a trial of the OX40 agonist ivuxolimab. Receptors originate from an adult with an advanced solid tumor such as melanoma, head and neck, liver or kidney cancer. CDR3s include the opening cysteine and the closing phenylalanine or tryptophan. Fields, in order: V gene, clone size, J gene, D gene, CDR3 length, CDR3 DNA, CDR3 protein. A D gene is named only where the DNA matches it firmly. Part of the rows lack a size; the others show once, few, many or a class for expanded clones.

>TRBV27|-|TRBJ1-5|-|16
TGTGCCAGCAGTTCCCGACACCCCGGGATGTATCAGCCCCAGCATTTT
CASSSRHPGMYQPQHF
>TRBV5-1|-|TRBJ2-2|-|15
TGCGCCAGCAGCTTGAGTCAAGCGAACACCGGGGAGCTGTTTTTT
CASSLSQANTGELFF
>TRBV19|few|TRBJ2-2|TRBD1|18
TGTGCCAGTAGTACCCCCCAGGGGGCAATCAGGGGGACCGGGGAGCTGTTTTTT
CASSTPQGAIRGTGELFF
>TRBV19|few|TRBJ1-5|-|15
TGTGCCAGTACCACGACAGGCCTGAGGAATCAGCCCCAGCATTTT
CASTTTGLRNQPQHF
>TRBV7-7|once|TRBJ2-5|-|15
TGTGCCAGCAGCCGGGGGGGAGGGGGCCATGAGACCCAGTACTTC
CASSRGGGGHETQYF
>TRBV6-5|-|TRBJ1-2|TRBD1|14
TGTGCCAGCAGTCGGGGACAGCTAAACTATGGCTACACCTTC
CASSRGQLNYGYTF
>TRBV5-4|-|TRBJ2-1|TRBD2|16
TGTGCCAGCAGCTTAGGGGGACTAGCGGTGAACAATGAGCAGTTCTTC
CASSLGGLAVNNEQFF
>TRBV7-9|-|TRBJ1-1|TRBD1|12
TGTGCCAGCAGCACCGGGACAGCTGAAGCTTTCTTT
CASSTGTAEAFF
>TRBV4-3|-|TRBJ2-3|TRBD2|17
TGCGCCAGCAGCCAAGAATACGGCGGGGGGGCCCGGAATACGCAGTATTTT
CASSQEYGGGARNTQYF
>TRBV28|once|TRBJ2-7|TRBD1|14
TGTGCCAGCAGCCTTGACAGGGGGCAGGGCGAGCAGTACTTC
CASSLDRGQGEQYF
>TRBV5-4|-|TRBJ2-1|-|18
TGTGCCAGCAGCGGATTACCGTTTTTTGCGGGGGCTTCCAATGAGCAGTTCTTC
CASSGLPFFAGASNEQFF
>TRBV27|-|TRBJ1-3|-|14
TGTGCCAGCAGTTCGAGGAGCTCTGGAAACACCATATATTTT
CASSSRSSGNTIYF
>TRBV28|few|TRBJ1-2|-|12
TGTGCCAGCACCTCCGGACTAGGGGGCTACACCTTC
CASTSGLGGYTF
>TRBV2|-|TRBJ1-1|-|13
TGTGCCAGCATTTTCACAGTGAACACTGAAGCTTTCTTT
CASIFTVNTEAFF
>TRBV10-2|-|TRBJ2-3|TRBD2|15
TGCGCCAGCACCCGGCTAGCGGGGTTGGGGGATACGCAGTATTTT
CASTRLAGLGDTQYF
>TRBV5-1|-|TRBJ1-2|-|15
TGCGCCAGCAGCTTAGAGGACCGGTCTATGGTTAGCTACACCTTC
CASSLEDRSMVSYTF
>TRBV6-1|-|TRBJ1-5|TRBD1|15
TGTGCCAGCAGTTCGACAGGGGGTAGCAATCAGCCCCAGCATTTT
CASSSTGGSNQPQHF
>TRBV9|-|TRBJ2-7|TRBD2|15
TGTGCCAGCAGCCCAAGGACGGGGGGGTACTACGAGCAGTACTTC
CASSPRTGGYYEQYF
>TRBV7-6|-|TRBJ1-4|TRBD1|15
TGTGCCAGCAGCAAAACAGGGGTAACTAATGAAAAACTGTTTTTT
CASSKTGVTNEKLFF
>TRBV9|-|TRBJ1-1|-|14
TGTGCCAGCAGCGCGATGGTGGGGAACACTGAAGCTTTCTTT
CASSAMVGNTEAFF
>TRBV5-1|few|TRBJ1-2|-|14
TGCGCCAGCAGCCCGGACAGACCCTACTATGGCTACACCTTC
CASSPDRPYYGYTF
>TRBV5-1|few|TRBJ1-2|-|16
TGCGCCAGCAGCCCCCCGGGGTCAGTTTATAACTATGGCTACACCTTC
CASSPPGSVYNYGYTF
>TRBV19|-|TRBJ2-2|-|13
TGTGCCAGTAGTACGGGGGCCGGAGGGGAGCTGTTTTTT
CASSTGAGGELFF
>TRBV28|-|TRBJ2-3|TRBD1|14
TGTGCCAGCAGTCCCCACAGGGGAGCAGATACGCAGTATTTT
CASSPHRGADTQYF
>TRBV6-1|-|TRBJ2-2|-|13
TGTGCCAGCAGTTGGAGTGGGGCCGGGGAGCTGTTTTTT
CASSWSGAGELFF
>TRBV28|once|TRBJ1-2|-|14
TGTGCCAGCAACCAAAGGGGTGCTGGGCCTGGCTACACCTTC
CASNQRGAGPGYTF
>TRBV28|few|TRBJ1-1|TRBD1|15
TGTGCCAGCAGTCCCACAGGGGCCCGGAACACTGAAGCTTTCTTT
CASSPTGARNTEAFF
>TRBV6-1|-|TRBJ1-2|-|13
TGTGCCAGCAGTCTCAGTGGCAACTATGGCTACACCTTC
CASSLSGNYGYTF